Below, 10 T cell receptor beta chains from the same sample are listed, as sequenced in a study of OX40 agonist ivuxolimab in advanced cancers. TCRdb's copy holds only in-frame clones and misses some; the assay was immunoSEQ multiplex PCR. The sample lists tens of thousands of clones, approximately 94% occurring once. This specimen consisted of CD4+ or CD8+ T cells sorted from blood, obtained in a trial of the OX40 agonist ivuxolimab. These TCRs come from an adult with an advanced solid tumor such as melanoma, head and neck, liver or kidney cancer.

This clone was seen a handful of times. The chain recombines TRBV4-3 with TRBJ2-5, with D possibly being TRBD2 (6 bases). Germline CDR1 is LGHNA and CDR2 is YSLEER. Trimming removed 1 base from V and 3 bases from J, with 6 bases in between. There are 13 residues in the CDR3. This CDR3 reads CASSQGGEETQYF. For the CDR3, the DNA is TGCGCCAGCAGCCAAGGGGGGGAAGAGACCCAGTACTTC.

CDR3 DNA: TGTGCCAGCAGTTTCGGGGTTACTAGTGCGGATACGCAGTATTTT. Its protein is CASSFGVTSADTQYF. This sequence joins TRBV27 and TRBJ2-3, with a tentative D call TRBD2 (5 bases). Germline CDR1 reads MNHEY; CDR2 reads SMNVEV (reference sequence). V lost 3 bases and J 6 bases, leaving 16 bases between the germline ends. The CDR3 totals 15 residues.

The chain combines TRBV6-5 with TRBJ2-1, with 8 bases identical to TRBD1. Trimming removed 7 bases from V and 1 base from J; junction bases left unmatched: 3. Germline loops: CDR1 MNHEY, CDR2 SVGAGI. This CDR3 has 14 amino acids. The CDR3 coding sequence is TGTGCCAGCACCTGGGACAGGTCCTACAATGAGCAGTTCTTC. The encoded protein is CASTWDRSYNEQFF.

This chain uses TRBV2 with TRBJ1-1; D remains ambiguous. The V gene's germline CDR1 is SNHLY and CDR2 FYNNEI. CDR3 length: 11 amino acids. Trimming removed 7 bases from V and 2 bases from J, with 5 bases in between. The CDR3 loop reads CASTVNTEAFF. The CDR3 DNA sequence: TGTGCCAGCACGGTCAACACTGAAGCTTTCTTT.

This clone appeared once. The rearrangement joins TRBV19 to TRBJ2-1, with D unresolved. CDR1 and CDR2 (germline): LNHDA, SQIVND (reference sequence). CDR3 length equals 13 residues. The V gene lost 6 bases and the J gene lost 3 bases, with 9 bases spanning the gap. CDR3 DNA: TGTGCCAGTAGCGAGGCCGGCTACAATGAGCAGTTCTTC. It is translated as CASSEAGYNEQFF.

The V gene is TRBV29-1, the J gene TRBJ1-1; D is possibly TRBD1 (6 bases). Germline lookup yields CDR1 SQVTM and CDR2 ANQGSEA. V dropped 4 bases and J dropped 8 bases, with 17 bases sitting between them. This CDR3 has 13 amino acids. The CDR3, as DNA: TGCAGCGTTGGGGGGGCGCAAGGACCAGAAGCTTTCTTT. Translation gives CSVGGAQGPEAFF.

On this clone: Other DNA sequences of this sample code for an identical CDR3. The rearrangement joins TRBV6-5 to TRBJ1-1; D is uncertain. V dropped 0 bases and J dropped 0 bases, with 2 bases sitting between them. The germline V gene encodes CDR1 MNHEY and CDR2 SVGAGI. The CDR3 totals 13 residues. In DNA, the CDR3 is TGTGCCAGCAGTTACTCAGTGAACACTGAAGCTTTCTTT. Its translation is CASSYSVNTEAFF.

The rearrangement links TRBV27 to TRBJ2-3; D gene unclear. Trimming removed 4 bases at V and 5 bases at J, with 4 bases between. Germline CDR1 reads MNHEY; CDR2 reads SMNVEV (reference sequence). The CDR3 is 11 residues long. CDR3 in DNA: TGTGCCAGCAGTTCGGGAGATACGCAGTATTTT. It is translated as CASSSGDTQYF.

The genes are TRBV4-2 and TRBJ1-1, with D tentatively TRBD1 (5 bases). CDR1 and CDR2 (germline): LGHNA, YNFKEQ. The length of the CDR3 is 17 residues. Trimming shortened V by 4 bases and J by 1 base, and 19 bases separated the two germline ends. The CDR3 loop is CASSPIPPAGTNTEAFF. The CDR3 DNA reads TGTGCCAGCAGCCCCATACCCCCGGCAGGGACGAACACTGAAGCTTTCTTT.

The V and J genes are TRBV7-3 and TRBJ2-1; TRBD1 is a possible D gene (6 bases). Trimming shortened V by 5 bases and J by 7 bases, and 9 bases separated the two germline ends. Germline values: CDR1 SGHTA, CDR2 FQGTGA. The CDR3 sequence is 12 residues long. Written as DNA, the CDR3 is TGTGCCAGCAGCAACAGGGAGAATGAGCAGTTCTTC. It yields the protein CASSNRENEQFF.